Listed below are T cell receptor beta chains from one sample, sequenced in a study of early T cells in non-severe SARS-CoV-2 infection. TCRdb passed the 5' RACE reads through MiXCR, listing each CDR3 protein once. The top ten clones hold 2.9% of a sample with over 50,000 distinct CDR3 sequences, roughly 12% of them seen once. The sample comprised whole blood. The receptors originated from an adult who was a healthcare worker with PCR-confirmed SARS-CoV-2 infection or an uninfected control (not recorded which). Each CDR3 is given with its conserved first and last residue. The D gene is left open where the match is weak. Rows may omit the clone size; those that give it use once, few, many or a size class.

>12|NA|TRBV7-9|many|TRBJ2-1
TGTGCCAGCAGTTTAAATTTAATAGAGCAGTTCTTC
CASSLNLIEQFF
>13|NA|TRBV29-1|NA|TRBJ1-5
TGCAGCGTTGAAGACAGCTTCAATCAGCCCCAGCATTTT
CSVEDSFNQPQHF
>13|NA|TRBV6-5|many|TRBJ2-5
TGTGCCAGCGGTCAACCGTACCAAGAGACCCAGTACTTC
CASGQPYQETQYF
>14|NA|TRBV10-1|NA|TRBJ2-3
TGCGCCAGCGCCAGACGACTGAGCACAGATACGCAGTATTTT
CASARRLSTDTQYF
>12|NA|TRBV20-1|many|TRBJ1-4
TGCAGTGCTAGAGACCGCGGTGAAAAACTGTTTTTT
CSARDRGEKLFF
>14|NA|TRBV28|NA|TRBJ2-3
TGTGCCAGCAGTTTTAGGGGTGGCACGTATACGCAGTATTTT
CASSFRGGTYTQYF
>13|NA|TRBV5-1|NA|TRBJ1-1
TGCGCCAGCAGCTTCAAGAGGAACACTGAAGCTTTCTTT
CASSFKRNTEAFF
>20|TRBD1|TRBV6-5|many|TRBJ1-3
TGTGCCAGCAGTTACTGGACCCCGGGACAGGGGGACCTTTCTGGAAACACCATATATTTT
CASSYWTPGQGDLSGNTIYF
>17|TRBD2|TRBV5-6|many|TRBJ2-5
TGTGCCAGCAGCTTGAAGAGACTAGCGGGAGTGGTTGAGACCCAGTACTTC
CASSLKRLAGVVETQYF
>13|NA|TRBV16|few|TRBJ2-1
TGTGCCAGCAGCCCAAAACTAGTGGGCGAGCAGTTCTTC
CASSPKLVGEQFF
>16|TRBD1|TRBV6-2/TRBV6-3|few|TRBJ2-2
TGTGCCAGCAGTCAGAGGACAGGGCCCAACACCGGGGAGCTGTTTTTT
CASSQRTGPNTGELFF
>13|NA|TRBV5-4|NA|TRBJ1-1
TGTGCCAGCAGCACTGGACAGAACACTGAAGCTTTCTTT
CASSTGQNTEAFF
>13|TRBD1|TRBV29-1|NA|TRBJ1-1
TGCAGCGGAAACAGGGGCTTTGGGGCTGAAGCTTTCTTT
CSGNRGFGAEAFF
>15|TRBD1|TRBV7-3|few|TRBJ2-1
TGTGCCAGCAGCTTCGGGACAGGGGGCTACAATGAGCAGTTCTTC
CASSFGTGGYNEQFF